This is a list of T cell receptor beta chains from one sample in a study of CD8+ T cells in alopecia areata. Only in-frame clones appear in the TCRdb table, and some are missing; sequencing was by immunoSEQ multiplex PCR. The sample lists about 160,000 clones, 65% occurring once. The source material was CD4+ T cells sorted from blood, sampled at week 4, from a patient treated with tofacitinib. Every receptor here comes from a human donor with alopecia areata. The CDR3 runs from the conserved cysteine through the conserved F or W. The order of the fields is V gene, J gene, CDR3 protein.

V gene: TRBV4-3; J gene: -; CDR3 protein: CASSQEAGDAYEQYF
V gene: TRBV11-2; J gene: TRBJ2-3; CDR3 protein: CASSIAGEFADTQYF
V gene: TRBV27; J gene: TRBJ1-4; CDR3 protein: CASTPYGGRRNEKLFF
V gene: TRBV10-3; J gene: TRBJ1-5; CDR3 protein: CAISESGDQPQHF
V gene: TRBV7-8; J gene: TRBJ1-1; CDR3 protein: CASSSAGGTEAFF
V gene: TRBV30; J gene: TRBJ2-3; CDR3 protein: CACSPGGGTQYF
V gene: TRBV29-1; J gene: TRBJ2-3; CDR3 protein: CSHRVNTDTQYF
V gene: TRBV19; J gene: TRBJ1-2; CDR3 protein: CASSSRSQGARSYTF
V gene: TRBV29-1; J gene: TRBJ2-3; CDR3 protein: CSVEQRGVSDTQYF
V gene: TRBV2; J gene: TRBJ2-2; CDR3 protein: CASRAQGANTGELFF
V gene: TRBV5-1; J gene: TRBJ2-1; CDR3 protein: CASSLVGLNNEQFF
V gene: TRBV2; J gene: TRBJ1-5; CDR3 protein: CASSGQGIYQPQHF
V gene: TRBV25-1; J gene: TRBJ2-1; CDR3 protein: CASSDPSRFNNEQFF
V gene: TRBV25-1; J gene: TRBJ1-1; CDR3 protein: CASSGAVNTEAFF
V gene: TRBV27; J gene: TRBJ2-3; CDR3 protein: CASTSGGDTQYF
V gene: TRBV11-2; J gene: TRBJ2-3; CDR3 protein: CASSRTGGADTQYF
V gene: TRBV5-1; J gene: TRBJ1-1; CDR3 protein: CASSLGVVAGAYTEAFF
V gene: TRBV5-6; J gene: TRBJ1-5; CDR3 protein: CASSSREGWGGNQPQHF
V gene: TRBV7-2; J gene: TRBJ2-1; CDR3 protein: CASSFGTGGFNEQFF
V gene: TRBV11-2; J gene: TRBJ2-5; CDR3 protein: CASSLGGKETQYF
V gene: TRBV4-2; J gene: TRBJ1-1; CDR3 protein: CASSQDGRGSAMNTEAFF
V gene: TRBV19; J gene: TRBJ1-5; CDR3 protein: CASGMTPQHF
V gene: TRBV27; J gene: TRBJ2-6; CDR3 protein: CASSPRPISGANVLTF
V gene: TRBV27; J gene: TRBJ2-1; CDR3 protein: CASSFAGTRNEQFF
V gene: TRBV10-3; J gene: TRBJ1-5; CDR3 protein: CAIGRDADQPQHF
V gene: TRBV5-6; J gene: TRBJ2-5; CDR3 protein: CASRYSAEGDETQYF
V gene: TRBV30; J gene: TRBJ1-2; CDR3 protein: CAWRAGYYGYTF
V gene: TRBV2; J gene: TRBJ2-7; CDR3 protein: CASSRDRFYEQYF
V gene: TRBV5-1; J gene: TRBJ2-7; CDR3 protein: CASSWGLASSYEQYF
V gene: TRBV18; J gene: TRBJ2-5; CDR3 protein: CASSPPGRETQYF
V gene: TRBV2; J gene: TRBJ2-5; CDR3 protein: CASRGQVSLETQYF
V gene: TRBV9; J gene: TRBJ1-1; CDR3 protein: CASSTDQPALGTEAFF